Here is one T cell receptor beta chain with its context. Per the study methods: The assay estimated nucleated cells by amplifying reference gene primers. Sequencing used immunoSEQ multiplex PCR; TCRdb keeps in-frame clones, though not all of them. V and J calls plus clone size are reproduced from that table; the DNA served to infer D and trimming. Here the sample spans 60,000 or so clones, over 75% being singletons. This CDR3 is built from 15 residues. Germline V lookup: CDR1 WNHNN, CDR2 SYGVQD (reference sequence). The V gene lost 2 bases and the J gene lost 6 bases, with 15 bases spanning the gap. The data derive from a study of blood T cell repertoires in COVID-19. Overall study context: The United States, Italy and Spain provided the acute and convalescent COVID-19 samples. The analysed material was cDNA or gDNA that came from T cells, B-cell-depleted T cells, or PBMCs.

The gene calls are TRBV10-1 and TRBJ2-3, with D unclear. Sequenced sample: peripheral blood. The TCR originated in a woman aged 60-70 years with active COVID-19. The CDR3 is CASSERVRLTDTQYF. As DNA, the CDR3 is TGCGCCAGCAGTGAGCGGGTCAGACTGACTGATACGCAGTATTTT.